These 5 T cell receptor beta chains came from one sample sequenced in a study of regulatory T cells in long-lasting Graves disease. In building TCR beta libraries, iRepertoire HTBI primers were used together with Arm-PCR of CDR3 regions. Each CDR3 protein gets one entry after TCRdb re-called the multiplex PCR reads with MiXCR. Here the sample spans about 540,000 distinct CDR3 sequences, roughly 13% being singletons. The sample's time point: newly diagnosed GD, antithyroid drugs for less than 3 months. Generation of the TCR library employed RNA extracted from PBMCs. These data also featured in a second study, about T cells in Graves' hyperthyroidism and ophthalmopathy.

The source material was peripheral blood mononuclear cells (PBMCs), sampled at new diagnosis, from a patient treated with antithyroid drugs. The receptors stem from a man aged 25-45 years with Graves disease.

The rearrangement uses TRBV19 and TRBJ2-3, with 7 bases fitting TRBD1. Germline V gene data show CDR1 as LNHDA and CDR2 as SQIVND (reference sequence). The CDR3 spans 16 residues. J was trimmed by 0 bases and V by 7 bases; bases with no gene match: 10. CDR3 in DNA: TGTGCCAGTACTCGGGGACAGTCGGTTAGCACAGATACGCAGTATTTT. It encodes CASTRGQSVSTDTQYF.

This clonotype was observed many times. The chain combines TRBV12-3 or TRBV12-4 with TRBJ2-3; D is ambiguous. This CDR3 is 13 amino acids long. Deletions cut 6 bases from V and 5 bases from J, with 12 bases between. CDR3 amino acids: CASSLRREDTQYF. The CDR3 DNA is TGTGCCAGCAGCCTAAGGCGTGAAGATACGCAGTATTTT.

This clonotype appeared a few times. The chain has TRBV15 and TRBJ2-7, with 10 bases identical to TRBD2. Germline CDR1 LNHNV, CDR2 YYDKDF (reference sequence). The CDR3 is 13 residues long. The trim removed 5 bases at V and 3 bases at J, leaving 1 base unmatched. The CDR3 here is CATSVAGGYEQYF. The CDR3 nucleotides are TGTGCCACCAGCGTAGCGGGAGGCTACGAGCAGTACTTC. Full variable domain (remainder filled in from reference TRBV15 and TRBJ2-7): DAMVIQNPRYQVTQFGKPVTLSCSQTLNHNVMYWYQQKSSQAPKLLFHYYDKDFNNEADTPDNFQSRRPNTSFCFLDIRSPGLGDTAMYLCATSVAGGYEQYFGPGTRLTVT.

The table lists this clonotype with many counts. The rearrangement joins TRBV5-1 to TRBJ2-3; D gene uncertain. Germline CDR1 is SGHRS and CDR2 is YFSETQ. Trimming left V 6 bases short and J 0 bases short, with 17 bases between. The CDR3 runs 16 residues. The CDR3 bases are TGCGCCAGCACCCCGGCTGGGGTCGGTAGCACAGATACGCAGTATTTT. Translated, it gives CASTPAGVGSTDTQYF.

This clonotype was seen more than once but under ten times. The chain has TRBV20-1 and TRBJ2-3; perhaps TRBD2 as D (6 bases). V was cut by 5 bases and J by 2 bases, with 17 bases left in between. There are 15 residues in the CDR3. In germline, CDR1 is DFQATT, CDR2 SNEGSKA (reference sequence). Here the CDR3 DNA reads TGCAGTGCTCGTATGTCCTGGGAGGTCACAGATACGCAGTATTTT. Protein sequence: CSARMSWEVTDTQYF.